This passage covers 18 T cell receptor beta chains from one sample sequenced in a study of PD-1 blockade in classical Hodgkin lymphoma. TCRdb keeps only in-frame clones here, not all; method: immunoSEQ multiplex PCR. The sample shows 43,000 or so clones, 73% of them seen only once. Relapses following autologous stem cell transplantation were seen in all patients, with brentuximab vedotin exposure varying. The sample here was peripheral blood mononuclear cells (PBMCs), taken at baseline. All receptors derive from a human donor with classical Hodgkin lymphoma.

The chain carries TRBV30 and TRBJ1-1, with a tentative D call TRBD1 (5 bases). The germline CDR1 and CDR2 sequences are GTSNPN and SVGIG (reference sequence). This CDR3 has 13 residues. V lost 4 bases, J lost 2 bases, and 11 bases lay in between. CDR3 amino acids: CAWNPQVNTEAFF. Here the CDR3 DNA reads TGTGCCTGGAATCCACAGGTTAACACTGAAGCTTTCTTT. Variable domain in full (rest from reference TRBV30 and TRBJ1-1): SQTIHQWPATLVQPVGSPLSLECTVEGTSNPNLYWYRQAAGRGLQLLFYSVGIGQISSEVPQNLSASRPQDRQFILSSKKLLLSDSGFYLCAWNPQVNTEAFFGQGTRLTVV.

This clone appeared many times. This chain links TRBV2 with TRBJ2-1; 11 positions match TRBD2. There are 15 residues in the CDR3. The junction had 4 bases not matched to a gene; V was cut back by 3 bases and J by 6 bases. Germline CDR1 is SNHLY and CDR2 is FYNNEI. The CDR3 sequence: CASSDTSGGGNEQFF. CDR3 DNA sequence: TGTGCCAGCAGTGATACTAGCGGGGGAGGCAATGAGCAGTTCTTC.

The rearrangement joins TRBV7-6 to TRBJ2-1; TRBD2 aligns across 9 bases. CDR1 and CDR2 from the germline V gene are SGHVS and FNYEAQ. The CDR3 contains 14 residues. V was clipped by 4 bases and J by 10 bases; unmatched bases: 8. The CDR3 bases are TGTGCCAGCAGCTCAACCGGGACTAGCTACGAGCAGTTCTTC. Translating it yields CASSSTGTSYEQFF.

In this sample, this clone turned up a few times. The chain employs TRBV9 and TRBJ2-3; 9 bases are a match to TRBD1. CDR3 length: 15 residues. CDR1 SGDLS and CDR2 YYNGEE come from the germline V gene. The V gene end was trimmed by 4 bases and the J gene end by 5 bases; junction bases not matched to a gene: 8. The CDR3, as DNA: TGTGCCAGCAGCACCCGGGACAGGGTAGGAGATACGCAGTATTTT. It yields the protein CASSTRDRVGDTQYF.

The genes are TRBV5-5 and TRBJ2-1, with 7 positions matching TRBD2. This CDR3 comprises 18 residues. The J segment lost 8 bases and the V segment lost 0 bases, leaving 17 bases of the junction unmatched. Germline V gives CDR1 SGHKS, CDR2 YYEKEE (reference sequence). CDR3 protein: CASSLESGEAGAVYEQFF. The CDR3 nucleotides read TGTGCCAGCAGCTTGGAGTCGGGGGAGGCGGGAGCGGTTTATGAGCAGTTCTTC.

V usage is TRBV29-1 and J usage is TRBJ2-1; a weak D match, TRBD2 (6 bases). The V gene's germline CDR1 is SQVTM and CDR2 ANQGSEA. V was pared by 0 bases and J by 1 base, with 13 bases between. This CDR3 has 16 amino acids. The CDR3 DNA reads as TGCAGCGTTGAAGATCTGGCGGGGAGGTCCTACAATGAGCAGTTCTTC. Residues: CSVEDLAGRSYNEQFF.

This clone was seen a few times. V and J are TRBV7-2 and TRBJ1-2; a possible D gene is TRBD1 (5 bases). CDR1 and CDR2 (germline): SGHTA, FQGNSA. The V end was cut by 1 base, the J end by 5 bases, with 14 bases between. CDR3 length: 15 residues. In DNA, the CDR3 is TGTGCCAGCAGCTTAGGCCAGGGATTTAGGTATGGCTACACCTTC. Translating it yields CASSLGQGFRYGYTF.

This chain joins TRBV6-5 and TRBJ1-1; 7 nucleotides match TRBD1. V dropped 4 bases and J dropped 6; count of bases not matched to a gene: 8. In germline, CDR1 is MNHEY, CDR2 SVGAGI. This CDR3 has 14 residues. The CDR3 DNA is TGTGCCAGCAGTTCGGGACAGCGAGGGGCTGAAGCTTTCTTT. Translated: CASSSGQRGAEAFF.

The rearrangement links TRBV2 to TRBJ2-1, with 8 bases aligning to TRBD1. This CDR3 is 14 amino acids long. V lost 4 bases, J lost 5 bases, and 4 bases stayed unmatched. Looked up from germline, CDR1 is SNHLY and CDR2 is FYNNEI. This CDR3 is CASSADRDHNEQFF. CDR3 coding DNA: TGTGCCAGCAGTGCGGACAGGGACCACAATGAGCAGTTCTTC.

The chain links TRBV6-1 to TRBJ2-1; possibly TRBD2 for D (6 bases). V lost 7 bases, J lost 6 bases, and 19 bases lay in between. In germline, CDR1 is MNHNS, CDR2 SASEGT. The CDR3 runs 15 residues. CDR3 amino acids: CASTTVAGIGNEQFF. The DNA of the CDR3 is TGTGCCAGCACCACGGTGGCGGGGATAGGCAATGAGCAGTTCTTC.

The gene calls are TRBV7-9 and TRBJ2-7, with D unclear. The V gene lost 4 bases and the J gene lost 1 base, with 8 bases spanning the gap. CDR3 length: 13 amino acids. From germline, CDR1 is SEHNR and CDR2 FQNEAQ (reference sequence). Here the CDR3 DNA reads TGTGCCAGCAGCTCCACTGAGTCCTACGAGCAGTACTTC. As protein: CASSSTESYEQYF.

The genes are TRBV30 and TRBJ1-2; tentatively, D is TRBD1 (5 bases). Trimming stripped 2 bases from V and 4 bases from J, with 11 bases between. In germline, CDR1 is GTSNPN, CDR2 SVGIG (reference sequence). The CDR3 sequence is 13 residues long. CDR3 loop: CAWSPRDGYGYTF. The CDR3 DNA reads TGTGCCTGGAGTCCCCGGGACGGCTATGGCTACACCTTC.

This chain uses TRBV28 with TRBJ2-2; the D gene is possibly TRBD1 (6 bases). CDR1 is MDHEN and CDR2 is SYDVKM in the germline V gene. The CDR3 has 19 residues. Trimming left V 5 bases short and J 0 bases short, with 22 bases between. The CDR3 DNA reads TGTGCCAGCAGTACTTCCCGTTTGGAGGACAGAACGAACACCGGGGAGCTGTTTTTT. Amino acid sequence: CASSTSRLEDRTNTGELFF. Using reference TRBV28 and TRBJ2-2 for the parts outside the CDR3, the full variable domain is DVKVTQSSRYLVKRTGEKVFLECVQDMDHENMFWYRQDPGLGLRLIYFSYDVKMKEKGDIPEGYSVSREKKERFSLILESASTNQTSMYLCASSTSRLEDRTNTGELFFGEGSRLTVL.

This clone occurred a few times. CDR3 loop: CASSAETSGNNEQFF. In DNA, the CDR3 is TGTGCCAGCAGTGCCGAAACTAGCGGGAACAATGAGCAGTTCTTC. The rearrangement uses TRBV2 and TRBJ2-1; TRBD2 agrees at 10 bases. Unmatched junction bases numbered 5, after V lost 4 bases and J lost 5 bases. Per the germline V gene, CDR1 is SNHLY and CDR2 is FYNNEI. The CDR3 loop spans 15 amino acids.

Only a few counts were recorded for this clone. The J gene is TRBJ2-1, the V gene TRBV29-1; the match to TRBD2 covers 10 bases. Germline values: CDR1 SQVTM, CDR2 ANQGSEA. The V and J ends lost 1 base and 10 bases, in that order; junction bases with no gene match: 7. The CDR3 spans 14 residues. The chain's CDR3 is CSVEGWTSGGEQFF. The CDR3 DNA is TGCAGCGTTGAAGGGTGGACTAGCGGAGGGGAGCAGTTCTTC.

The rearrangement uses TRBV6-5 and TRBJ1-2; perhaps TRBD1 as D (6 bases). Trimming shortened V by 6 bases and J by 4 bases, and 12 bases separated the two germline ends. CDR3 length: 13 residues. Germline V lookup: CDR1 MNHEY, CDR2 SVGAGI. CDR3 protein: CASSSTDSYGYTF. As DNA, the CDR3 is TGTGCCAGCAGCTCGACGGACAGCTATGGCTACACCTTC.

CDR3 coding DNA: TGTGCCAGCAGCGGGGGCCCGGGAAGAAACTACGAGCAGTACTTC. It codes for CASSGGPGRNYEQYF. The chain recombines TRBV5-5 with TRBJ2-7; D might be TRBD1 (6 bases). Germline lookup yields CDR1 SGHKS and CDR2 YYEKEE (reference sequence). V lost 4 bases to trimming and J lost 3 bases, with 17 bases between them. The CDR3 covers 15 residues.

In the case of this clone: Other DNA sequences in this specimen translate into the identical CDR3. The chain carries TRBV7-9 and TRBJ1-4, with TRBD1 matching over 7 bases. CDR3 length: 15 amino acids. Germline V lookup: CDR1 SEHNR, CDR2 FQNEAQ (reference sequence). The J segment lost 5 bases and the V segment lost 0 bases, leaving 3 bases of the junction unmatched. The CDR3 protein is CASSLAETGNEKLFF. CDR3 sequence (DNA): TGTGCCAGCAGCTTAGCTGAGACAGGGAATGAAAAACTGTTTTTT.